Presented here are 23 T cell receptor beta chains from one specimen sequenced in a study of cytomegalovirus exposure and HLA in healthy donors. The primer mix had 60 Vbeta and 13 Jbeta primers. Assay used: immunoSEQ multiplex PCR; TCRdb lists only in-frame clones, some missing. Seen here are around 130,000 clones, roughly 8.3% observed once, and the top ten hold 4.5% to 6%. Sequencing was performed on PBMCs. Receptors were obtained from a man aged 40-50 years in good health and CMV-seronegative.

V is TRBV5-4 and J is TRBJ2-3; TRBD1 matches 9 bases. V lost 1 base to trimming and J lost 6 bases; unmatched junction nucleotides: 6. CDR3 size: 15 residues. Germline CDR1 reads SGHNT; CDR2 reads YYREEE (reference sequence). The CDR3 DNA reads TGTGCCAGCAGCTTGCCCGGACAGGGGAGGGATACGCAGTATTTT. Translated: CASSLPGQGRDTQYF.

This clone has a handful of counts. The rearrangement uses TRBV6-5 and TRBJ2-5; a weak D match, TRBD1 (6 bases). Trimming removed 6 bases from V and 4 bases from J, with 18 bases in between. Germline V gene data show CDR1 as MNHEY and CDR2 as SVGAGI. There are 15 residues in the CDR3. The CDR3 spells CASSPGTPWAETQYF. The CDR3 DNA reads as TGTGCCAGCAGCCCCGGGACACCGTGGGCAGAGACCCAGTACTTC.

The CDR3 is CASSPRGENTEAFF. CDR3 nucleotide sequence: TGTGCCAGCAGCCCCAGGGGGGAGAACACTGAAGCTTTCTTT. The V and J genes are TRBV6-5 and TRBJ1-1, with 7 bases identical to TRBD1. The CDR3 sequence is 14 residues long. With V trimmed by 6 bases and J by 1 base, 5 bases remained unmatched. Germline loops: CDR1 MNHEY, CDR2 SVGAGI.

The sample holds a few counts of this clone. The rearrangement joins TRBV11-2 to TRBJ2-2; 10 bases match TRBD1. CDR3 length: 16 amino acids. The V segment lost 5 bases and the J segment 6 bases; nucleotides outside the gene matches: 9. CDR1 SGHAT and CDR2 FQNNGV come from the germline V gene. The CDR3 sequence: CASSRLDRGFAGELFF. CDR3 DNA: TGTGCCAGCAGCAGGTTGGACAGGGGGTTTGCCGGGGAGCTGTTTTTT. Based on the CDR3 plus reference TRBV11-2 and TRBJ2-2, the full variable domain is EAGVAQSPRYKIIEKRQSVAFWCNPISGHATLYWYQQILGQGPKLLIQFQNNGVVDDSQLPKDRFSAERLKGVDSTLKIQPAKLEDSAVYLCASSRLDRGFAGELFFGEGSRLTVL.

About this clone: Other DNA sequences of this sample code for an identical CDR3. The chain combines TRBV28 with TRBJ2-5, with TRBD2 matching 15 bases. The CDR3 consists of 18 residues. The trim removed 6 bases at V and 4 bases at J, leaving 12 bases unmatched. The germline gives CDR1 MDHEN, CDR2 SYDVKM. The CDR3 spells CASSHLLGLAGGGETQYF. For the CDR3, the DNA is TGTGCCAGCAGCCACCTTCTAGGACTAGCGGGGGGGGGAGAGACCCAGTACTTC. The complete variable domain, with remaining parts taken from reference TRBV28 and TRBJ2-5, reads DVKVTQSSRYLVKRTGEKVFLECVQDMDHENMFWYRQDPGLGLRLIYFSYDVKMKEKGDIPEGYSVSREKKERFSLILESASTNQTSMYLCASSHLLGLAGGGETQYFGPGTRLLVL.

V is TRBV14 and J is TRBJ2-2; a weak D match, TRBD2 (7 bases). Germline-derived CDR1 and CDR2 are SGHDN and FVKESK. V shed 3 bases and J shed 4 bases, with 18 bases lying between them. The CDR3 length is 17 residues. The CDR3 nucleotides read TGTGCCAGCAGCCAGCGACGGGGGGCAACGGTCACCGGGGAGCTGTTTTTT. The encoded protein is CASSQRRGATVTGELFF.

On this clone itself: Other DNA variants within this sample encode the same CDR3. This chain joins TRBV5-1 and TRBJ1-1; maybe TRBD1 (5 bases). This CDR3 has 14 amino acids. The V gene's germline CDR1 is SGHRS and CDR2 YFSETQ. The V gene lost 0 bases and the J gene lost 5 bases, with 11 bases spanning the gap. CDR3 sequence reads: CASSLAQGGTEAFF. In nucleotides, the CDR3 is TGCGCCAGCAGCTTGGCTCAGGGAGGGACTGAAGCTTTCTTT.

There are a few counts of this clone. This chain links TRBV7-2 with TRBJ2-3; 8 positions match TRBD2. This CDR3 spans 16 amino acids. With 7 bases clipped from V and 4 bases from J, the junction kept 13 bases outside the gene matches. The germline V gene encodes CDR1 SGHTA and CDR2 FQGNSA. The CDR3 region has the DNA TGTGCCAGCAACGTAATAGCGGGGCGGTTTTCAGATACGCAGTATTTT. This translates into CASNVIAGRFSDTQYF.

The chain links TRBV27 to TRBJ1-5, with TRBD1 matching 11 bases. Per the germline V gene, CDR1 is MNHEY and CDR2 is SMNVEV (reference sequence). J lost 5 bases, V lost 3 bases, and 3 bases had no gene match. This CDR3 region has 15 residues. The CDR3 loop is CASSLDRGRDQPQHF. DNA of the CDR3: TGTGCCAGCAGTTTGGACAGGGGGCGCGATCAGCCCCAGCATTTT.

This rearrangement joins TRBV5-6 to TRBJ2-1, with D perhaps TRBD1 (6 bases). Germline-derived CDR1 and CDR2 are SGHDT and YYEEEE. Between the trimmed V and J ends, which lost 6 bases and 6 bases, there was a span of 13 bases. The CDR3 is 13 residues long. Here the CDR3 reads CASTWTDGNEQFF. CDR3 bases: TGTGCCAGCACTTGGACAGATGGCAATGAGCAGTTCTTC. The full variable domain, rest sourced from reference TRBV5-6 and TRBJ2-1, is DAGVTQSPTHLIKTRGQQVTLRCSPKSGHDTVSWYQQALGQGPQFIFQYYEEEERQRGNFPDRFSGHQFPNYSSELNVNALLLGDSALYLCASTWTDGNEQFFGPGTRLTVL.

The CDR3 here is CASSPVAGLSYEQYF. The CDR3 DNA is TGCGCCAGCAGCCCCGTAGCGGGGCTCTCCTACGAGCAGTACTTC. J is TRBJ2-7 and V is TRBV4-1, with TRBD2 matching over 8 bases. V was clipped by 4 bases and J by 0 bases; unmatched bases: 5. The CDR3 sequence is 15 residues long. Looked up from germline, CDR1 is MGHRA and CDR2 is YSYEKL.

The rearrangement joins TRBV4-1 to TRBJ1-5; possible D gene TRBD1, 6 bases. The CDR3 covers 13 residues. Germline CDR1 reads MGHRA; CDR2 reads YSYEKL. Trimming stripped 5 bases from V and 8 bases from J, with 13 bases between. CDR3 DNA sequence: TGCGCCAGCAGCGAGGGGGTAGGAGAGCCCCAGCATTTT. This translates into CASSEGVGEPQHF.

The sample holds a few counts of this clone. For the CDR3, the DNA is TGTGCCAGCAGCCCGTCGGTGTCGGGAATGGGGTACTACGAGCAGTACTTC. Translation: CASSPSVSGMGYYEQYF. The chain has TRBV7-8 and TRBJ2-7; the D gene is possibly TRBD2 (5 bases). The CDR3 consists of 17 residues. V lost 5 bases and J 3 bases, leaving 23 bases between the germline ends. Germline-derived CDR1 and CDR2 are SGHVS and FQNEAQ.

This rearrangement joins TRBV4-1 to TRBJ2-7, with D possibly being TRBD2 (5 bases). The CDR3 has 15 residues. The V gene lost 0 bases and the J gene lost 2 bases, with 11 bases spanning the gap. In germline, CDR1 is MGHRA, CDR2 YSYEKL. This CDR3 reads CASSQDRPRAYEQYF. DNA for the CDR3: TGCGCCAGCAGCCAAGATAGGCCGAGGGCCTACGAGCAGTACTTC.

This clone was observed once. Germline and junction disagree at one end, which may indicate a read error. CDR3 DNA: TGTGCCAGTAGCTTAGACGCAGGGAATAGGAGAAACACCATATATTTT. It codes for CASSLDAGNRRNTIYF. The J gene is TRBJ1-3, the V gene TRBV11-2, with TRBD1 as a possible D gene (5 bases). CDR3 length: 16 residues. Germline CDR1 is SGHAT and CDR2 is FQNNGV.

There are a few counts of this clone. V usage is TRBV19 and J usage is TRBJ2-3, with D possibly TRBD1 on 5 matching bases. The V gene lost 7 bases and the J gene lost 1 base, with 9 bases spanning the gap. CDR3 length equals 13 residues. Germline-derived CDR1 and CDR2 are LNHDA and SQIVND (reference sequence). Written as DNA, the CDR3 is TGTGCCAGTAACTCACAGGGCACAGATACGCAGTATTTT. Amino acid sequence: CASNSQGTDTQYF.

This clone showed up just a few times. The chain combines TRBV14 with TRBJ2-7; TRBD2 matches at 8 bases. Trimming took 0 bases from V and 4 from J; bases not matched to a gene: 5. The germline gives CDR1 SGHDN, CDR2 FVKESK. The CDR3 length is 15 residues. The CDR3 DNA follows: TGTGCCAGCAGCCAAGAGCGGCGGGGGGAATACGAGCAGTACTTC. It codes for CASSQERRGEYEQYF. The whole variable domain, remainder taken from reference TRBV14 and TRBJ2-7, is EAGVTQFPSHSVIEKGQTVTLRCDPISGHDNLYWYRRVMGKEIKFLLHFVKESKQDESGMPNNRFLAERTGGTYSTLKVQPAELEDSGVYFCASSQERRGEYEQYFGPGTRLTVT.

This clone was seen a few times. The gene calls are TRBV5-1 and TRBJ2-2; tentative D call: TRBD2 (6 bases). The CDR3 contains 14 residues. CDR1 is SGHRS and CDR2 is YFSETQ in the germline V gene. Trimming took 1 base from V and 3 from J, leaving 7 bases between them. The CDR3 reads CASSLRLDTGELFF. In DNA, the CDR3 is TGCGCCAGCAGCTTGAGACTAGACACCGGGGAGCTGTTTTTT.

In regard to this clone: Other DNA sequences in the sample encode the same CDR3. This chain links TRBV5-1 with TRBJ1-2, with TRBD1 matching 8 bases. This CDR3 has 15 residues. Germline V CDR1 and CDR2: SGHRS, YFSETQ. V shed 4 bases, J shed 0 bases, and the junction held 5 bases outside the gene matches. This chain's CDR3 is CASSQGAGSNYGYTF. The CDR3 DNA follows: TGCGCCAGCAGCCAGGGGGCAGGCTCTAACTATGGCTACACCTTC. Full variable domain (outside the CDR3, taken from reference TRBV5-1 and TRBJ1-2): KAGVTQTPRYLIKTRGQQVTLSCSPISGHRSVSWYQQTPGQGLQFLFEYFSETQRNKGNFPGRFSGRQFSNSRSEMNVSTLELGDSALYLCASSQGAGSNYGYTFGSGTRLTVV.

J is TRBJ1-4 and V is TRBV14, with a tentative D call TRBD1 (5 bases). Trimming removed 5 bases at V and 0 bases at J, with 10 bases between. The CDR3 sequence is 15 residues long. The V gene's germline CDR1 is SGHDN and CDR2 FVKESK. CDR3 loop: CASSGHLATNEKLFF. The CDR3 DNA follows: TGTGCCAGCAGCGGACACCTTGCAACTAATGAAAAACTGTTTTTT.

This chain links TRBV7-6 with TRBJ2-7, with 7 bases lining up with TRBD2. This CDR3 comprises 14 residues. With V trimmed by 6 bases and J by 1 base, 6 bases remained unmatched. CDR1 is SGHVS, CDR2 FNYEAQ, per germline. CDR3 nucleotides: TGTGCCAGCAGTCTGGGGGGGGGTTCCTACGAGCAGTACTTC. Translation gives CASSLGGGSYEQYF.

This clone occurred a few times. V gene TRBV7-9 combines with J gene TRBJ1-2, with 11 bases matching TRBD1. The V gene's germline CDR1 is SEHNR and CDR2 FQNEAQ (reference sequence). The trim removed 1 base at V and 8 bases at J, leaving 6 bases unmatched. The CDR3 is 15 amino acids. The CDR3 region is CASSLGTGGRDGYTF. As DNA, the CDR3 is TGTGCCAGCAGCTTAGGGACAGGGGGCCGAGACGGCTACACCTTC.

This clone was recorded a few times. V is TRBV6-5 and J is TRBJ2-7, with TRBD1 as a possible D gene (6 bases). Trimming removed 2 bases from V and 9 bases from J, with 14 bases in between. In germline, CDR1 is MNHEY, CDR2 SVGAGI. The CDR3 length is 13 residues. The CDR3 DNA follows: TGTGCCAGCAGTTACCCGAGGACAGTCTGGCAGTACTTC. Protein: CASSYPRTVWQYF.